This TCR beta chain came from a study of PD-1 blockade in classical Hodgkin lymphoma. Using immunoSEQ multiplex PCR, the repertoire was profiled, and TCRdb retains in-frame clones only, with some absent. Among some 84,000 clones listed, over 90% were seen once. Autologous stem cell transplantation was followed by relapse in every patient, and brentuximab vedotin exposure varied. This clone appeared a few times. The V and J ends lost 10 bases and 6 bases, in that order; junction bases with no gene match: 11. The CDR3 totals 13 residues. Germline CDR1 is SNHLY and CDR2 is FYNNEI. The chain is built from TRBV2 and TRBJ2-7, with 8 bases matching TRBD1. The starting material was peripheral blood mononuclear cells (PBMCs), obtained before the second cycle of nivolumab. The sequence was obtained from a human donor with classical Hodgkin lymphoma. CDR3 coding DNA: TGTGCCACCCGGACAGGGTGGAGAGGCGAGCAGTACTTC. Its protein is CATRTGWRGEQYF.